This T cell receptor (beta chain) was sequenced in a study of CD8+ T cells in alopecia areata (dated by TCRdb to between 2017 and 2018). Regarding the complete study: The treated patients, all with moderate-to-severe alopecia areata, were enrolled in an open-label pilot trial of oral tofacitinib given at 5 to 10 mg twice daily. Clonality in the scalp was compared among normal scalp (n=4), patchy alopecia areata scalp (n=8), and alopecia totalis/universalis scalp (n=8). To study T cell clonal expansion in alopecia areata, the researchers applied high-throughput TCRbeta sequencing to both the C3H/HeJ mouse model and human patients. immunoSEQ multiplex PCR using 35 Vbeta forward primers and 13 Jbeta reverse primers was used to amplify TCRbeta CDR3 regions. Patients on tofacitinib were biopsied at baseline and after 4 and 24 weeks of treatment, and several of the patients also had a later scalp biopsy. Tofacitinib was administered for 6 to 18 months, and 6 months of follow-up off drug were then conducted to assess delayed response and recurrence. The RNA source kit depended on sample type: the PAXgene miRNA kit for fixed scalp, the miRNeasy kit for PBMCs, and the RNeasy kit for mouse skin. On the human side, TCRbeta sequencing was run on scalp tissue and on sorted CD4+ and CD8+ peripheral blood T cells from healthy controls and from alopecia areata patients with either patchy or totalis/universalis disease.

Library preparation was by the immunoSEQ multiplex PCR assay. For TCR sequencing, RNA was extracted from every sample and reverse transcribed into cDNA to serve as template. SuperScript III was used for first-strand cDNA synthesis, primed with a 2:1 mix of oligo-dT and random hexamers. A synthetic immune receptor repertoire was used to gauge amplification bias, and whatever bias remained was removed computationally. In the source study's methods: Raw reads were preprocessed for error removal, and CDR3 was defined according to IMGT conventions as running from the conserved cysteine to phenylalanine. Clonality was computed as 1 minus the Shannon entropy, with the entropy normalized by log2 of the number of productive unique TCRs. CD4 or CD8 identity of scalp clones was inferred by cross-referencing scalp TCRbeta sequences with sorted blood CD4 and CD8 repertoires. Drawn from immuneACCESS, this table holds only the in-frame rearrangements with V and J called that TCRdb kept. Clones are partly lost; checked studies trace under half to an unresolved V gene and leave the rest unexplained. V, J and clone size are those of that table, while D and trimming were read from the DNA. Here the sample has over 120,000 clones; roughly half occur a single time. Of the sample, 0.8% to 1% is held by the ten largest clones.

For this clone: Its antigen is currently not known. One base away there is no much larger clone; base qualities are not given.

The time point label corresponds to: baseline before oral tofacitinib. Lesional scalp punch biopsies and peripheral blood were collected from alopecia areata patients. PBMCs were isolated by density centrifugation and stained for CD3, CD4 and CD8, and CD4+ and CD8+ T cells were sorted on a FACSAria. Paper-wide results and their limitations: Lesional scalp, especially in alopecia totalis/universalis, showed higher clonality and more expanded CD8+ clones than normal scalp, suggesting antigenic drive. Shared TCR sequences between patients were less evident than in mice, which may be partly attributable to HLA diversity in the patient population. Unlike mouse skin, where gammadelta T cells dominate, normal human skin contains resident alphabeta T cells that get sequenced too, which complicates analysis of the scalp TCR repertoire.

CDR1 and CDR2, looked up from the germline V gene, are SQVTM and ANQGSEA. A distance of 7 bases separates the germline ends of V and J, which lose 4 bases and 0 bases respectively. From cysteine to phenylalanine, the CDR3 is 13 amino acids long. The retained sequence is limited to the CDR3, 39 bases, with the frame set at the first base. Recombination linked TRBV29-1 to TRBJ1-3; no D gene is confidently identified. Sequenced material: CD4+ T cells sorted from blood, taken at week 0. The receptor was derived from a human donor with alopecia areata. The encoded CDR3 is CSVGGSSGNTIYF. The DNA is TGCAGCGTTGGAGGGAGCTCTGGAAACACCATATATTTT.